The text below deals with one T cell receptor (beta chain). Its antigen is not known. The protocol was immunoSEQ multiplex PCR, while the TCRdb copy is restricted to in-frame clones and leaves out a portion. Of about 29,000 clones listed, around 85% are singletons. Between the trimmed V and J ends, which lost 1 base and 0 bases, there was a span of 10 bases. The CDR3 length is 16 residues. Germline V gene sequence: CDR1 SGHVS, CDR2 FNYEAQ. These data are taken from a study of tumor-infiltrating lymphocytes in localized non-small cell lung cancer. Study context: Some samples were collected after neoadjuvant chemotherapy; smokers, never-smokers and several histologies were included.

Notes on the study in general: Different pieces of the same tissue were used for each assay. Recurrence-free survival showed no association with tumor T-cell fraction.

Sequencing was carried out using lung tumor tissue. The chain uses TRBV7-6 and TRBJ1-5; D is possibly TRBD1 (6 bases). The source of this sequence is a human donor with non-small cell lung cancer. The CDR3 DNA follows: TGTGCCAGCAGCTTAGGGACAGTGGATAGCAATCAGCCCCAGCATTTT. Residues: CASSLGTVDSNQPQHF.